This T cell receptor (beta chain) is drawn from a study of cytomegalovirus exposure and HLA in healthy donors. A remark on this clone: Its target is not known.

Primers: 60 Vbeta forward and 13 Jbeta reverse. Produced via immunoSEQ multiplex PCR; TCRdb's table is partial and in-frame only. The data hold 75,000 to 95,000 clones, with more than 70% observed a single time. Findings and caveats of the study: TCR beta V segments were, for the most part, productive about 87% or about 30% of the time in an earlier analysis.

The J segment lost 1 base and the V segment lost 3 bases, leaving 2 bases of the junction unmatched. Germline lookup yields CDR1 KGHSH and CDR2 LQKENI. The CDR3 covers 14 residues. The material sequenced was PBMCs. The chain combines TRBV18 with TRBJ1-1; 7 nucleotides match TRBD1. The clonotype originates from a male donor in good health and CMV-seropositive. CDR3 protein: CASSPDRRNTEAFF. The CDR3 bases are TGTGCCAGCTCACCGGACAGGAGGAACACTGAAGCTTTCTTT.